This T cell receptor (beta chain) was retrieved from a study of blood T cell repertoires in COVID-19. At the level of the study: Samples of COVID-19 (acute and convalescent) were obtained from the United States, Italy and Spain. The analysed material was cDNA or gDNA that came from T cells, B-cell-depleted T cells, or PBMCs.

In this sample, this clone is medium-sized. Produced via immunoSEQ multiplex PCR; TCRdb's table is partial and in-frame only. This table has some 200,000 clones, approximately 82% appearing once. Sample: peripheral blood. The TCR originated in a human donor with acute or convalescent COVID-19. The donor label of this sample is uncertain.

This CDR3 reads CASSASGTTNQPQHF. As DNA, the CDR3 is TGTGCCAGTAGTGCGAGCGGGACAACCAATCAGCCCCAGCATTTT. The V call is TRBV19, the J call TRBJ1-5; tentatively, D is TRBD1 (6 bases). The CDR3 runs to 15 residues. V was shortened by 5 bases and J by 3 bases, with 14 bases between the two germline ends. Germline V gene lookup returns CDR1 LNHDA and CDR2 SQIVND (reference sequence).